The clone carrying this T cell receptor beta chain was seen ten or more times. Its cognate antigen is unknown. Regarding time point: blood at routine non-recurrence follow-up after resection. No cells were sorted before sequencing. The whole RNA sequenced was extracted from tumor, nontumor lung or frozen PBMC. This CDR3 contains 17 residues. CDR1 and CDR2 from the germline V gene are MDHEN and SYDVKM. V lost 6 bases to trimming and J lost 0 bases, with 18 bases between them. The record originates from a study of spatial heterogeneity in lung cancer. Study details: The average appearance count of each unique TCR and UMI combination in raw reads was more than eight. General study results and limits: Blood carried ubiquitous expanded tumor TCRs more at resection than follow-up.

On each TCR cDNA molecule, a unique molecular identifier was present. TCRdb re-called the 5' RACE reads through MiXCR, storing one row per CDR3 protein. The table lists approximately 50,000 distinct CDR3 sequences, roughly 7.4% of them singletons. The clonotype comes from a female donor with early-stage non-small cell lung cancer. The V and J genes are TRBV28 and TRBJ1-3; D might be TRBD1 (5 bases). Sample: PBMCs, taken at follow-up. DNA for the CDR3: TGTGCCAGCAGCCACAATAGGGGCTTTCTCTCTGGAAACACCATATATTTT. Translated, it gives CASSHNRGFLSGNTIYF.